The clone carrying this T cell receptor beta chain was picked up a small number of times. This entry is derived from a study of human T cells and chemical hapten exposure. Study-level background: Across its approximately 25 weeks, the study gave patients weekly diphenylcyclopropenone doses to the scalp.

J lost 4 bases, V lost 9 bases, and 14 bases had no gene match. Germline CDR1 reads SNHLY; CDR2 reads FYNNEI. This CDR3 is built from 15 residues. From the RACE reads, TCRdb called clonotypes with MiXCR, one entry per CDR3 protein. The table records more than 80,000 distinct CDR3 sequences, 10% to 12% of them present only once. Time point in this sample: pre-sensitization, week 0. As for treatment: therapeutic diphenylcyclopropenone sensitization with weekly scalp DPC. The sequencing here drew on whole blood, taken in connection with sensitization to the hapten diphenylcyclopropenone (DPC). This chain uses TRBV2 with TRBJ1-1, with 7 nucleotides matching TRBD1. The sequence was collected from a woman between 55 and 75 years old with alopecia areata. Some clones in this sample may be carry-over from other donors' samples. CDR3 amino acids: CASEVEGAISTEAFF. The CDR3 region has the DNA TGTGCCAGTGAGGTAGAGGGGGCAATTAGCACTGAAGCTTTCTTT.